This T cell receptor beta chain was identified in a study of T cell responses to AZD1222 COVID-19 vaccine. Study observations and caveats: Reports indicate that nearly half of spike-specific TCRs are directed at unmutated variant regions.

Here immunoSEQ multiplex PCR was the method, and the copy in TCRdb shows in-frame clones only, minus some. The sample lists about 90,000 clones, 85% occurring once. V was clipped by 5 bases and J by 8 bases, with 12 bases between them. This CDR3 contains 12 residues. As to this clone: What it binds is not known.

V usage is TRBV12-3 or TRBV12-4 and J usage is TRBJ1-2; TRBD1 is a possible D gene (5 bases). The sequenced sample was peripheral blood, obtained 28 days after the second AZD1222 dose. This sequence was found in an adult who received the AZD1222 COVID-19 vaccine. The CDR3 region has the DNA TGTGCCAGCAGTCTAGGGGCGACGGGCTACACCTTC. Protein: CASSLGATGYTF.